The 25 T cell receptor beta chains presented below share a single source sample, sequenced in a study of T cell repertoires in cytomegalovirus infection (dated by TCRdb to the late 2010s). The sequencer was an Illumina HiSeq 1500. TCRdb's own reprocessing of the public reads used fastp at Q25 and MiXCR and kept productive beta chains. Every entry covers one CDR3 protein and lists the most common genes and DNA from its rows. The sample includes about 260,000 distinct CDR3 sequences, with approximately 15% observed a single time. The ten top clones hold around 9.5% of the sample. Sequencing was carried out using PBMCs. The source is a human donor in good health (CMV status not recorded). Some clones in this sample may be carry-over from other donors' samples.

J is TRBJ2-7 and V is TRBV20-1; D possibly matches TRBD1 or TRBD2 (5 bases each). Germline V gene lookup returns CDR1 DFQATT and CDR2 SNEGSKA (reference sequence). V was clipped by 3 bases and J by 3 bases, with 9 bases between them. The CDR3 contains 12 residues. The CDR3 coding sequence is TGCAGTGCTAGCGGGGACGGCTACGAGCAGTACTTC. Amino acids: CSASGDGYEQYF.

Many counts were recorded for this clonotype. The chain joins TRBV12-3 or TRBV12-4 to TRBJ2-2; TRBD2 aligns across 8 bases. V gave up 3 bases and J gave up 5 bases; unmatched junction bases: 17. The CDR3 is made up of 19 amino acids. This CDR3 reads CASSFILGSGSLATGELFF. As DNA, the CDR3 is TGTGCCAGCAGTTTCATCCTGGGGAGCGGGAGTCTGGCGACCGGGGAGCTGTTTTTT.

V is TRBV12-3 or TRBV12-4 and J is TRBJ1-5, with a weak D call TRBD1 (5 bases). This CDR3 contains 12 residues. V dropped 8 bases and J dropped 5 bases, with 10 bases sitting between them. The CDR3 DNA sequence: TGTGCCAGCCACGGGACCGATCAGCCCCAGCATTTT. Protein: CASHGTDQPQHF.

This clonotype was counted many times. V usage is TRBV28 and J usage is TRBJ1-5; 7 bases map to TRBD1. The CDR3 runs to 16 residues. Germline CDR1 and CDR2: MDHEN and SYDVKM. V lost 6 bases to trimming and J lost 5 bases; unmatched junction nucleotides: 13. The CDR3, as DNA: TGTGCCAGCAGCCTAGGGCCGGACAGGCGTTATCAGCCCCAGCATTTT. It translates to CASSLGPDRRYQPQHF.

There are many counts of this clonotype. The J gene is TRBJ2-1, the V gene TRBV12-3 or TRBV12-4, with 14 nucleotides matching TRBD2. The V segment lost 6 bases and the J segment 12 bases; nucleotides outside the gene matches: 10. The CDR3 is 15 amino acids. In nucleotides, the CDR3 is TGTGCCAGCAGCCTGCTGGGACTAGCGGGAGTCCTGCAGTTCTTC. Amino acid sequence: CASSLLGLAGVLQFF.

This clonotype was detected many times. The chain carries TRBV6-5 and TRBJ2-1; 11 nucleotides match TRBD2. Germline values: CDR1 MNHEY, CDR2 SVGAGI. The CDR3 runs to 16 residues. With 1 base clipped from V and 10 bases from J, the junction kept 9 bases outside the gene matches. CDR3 sequence (DNA): TGTGCCAGCAGTTACTTACTAGCGGGGGCCTTTAGGGAGCAGTTCTTC. It is translated as CASSYLLAGAFREQFF.

This clonotype showed up just a few times. The rearrangement links TRBV28 to TRBJ2-1, with 11 nucleotides matching TRBD2. Germline lookup yields CDR1 MDHEN and CDR2 SYDVKM. The CDR3 extends over 15 amino acids. The trim removed 7 bases at V and 5 bases at J, leaving 7 bases unmatched. The CDR3 nucleotides are TGTGCCAGCATTCCGGGGACTAGCGGCCACAATGAGCAGTTCTTC. It yields the protein CASIPGTSGHNEQFF.

The chain recombines TRBV19 with TRBJ1-5; a weak D match, TRBD1 (5 bases). Germline V gives CDR1 LNHDA, CDR2 SQIVND (reference sequence). The CDR3 is made up of 16 amino acids. V was shortened by 3 bases and J by 2 bases, with 14 bases between the two germline ends. In nucleotides, the CDR3 is TGTGCCAGTAGTATCGGTCCGGGGGTAGGCAATCAGCCCCAGCATTTT. Its translation is CASSIGPGVGNQPQHF.

This clonotype is a singleton in its sample. A much larger clone differs by one base, so this may be a read error. The missing conserved phenylalanine or tryptophan at the end of this CDR3 makes a read error likely. The V gene is TRBV24-1, the J gene TRBJ2-1, with 11 positions matching TRBD2. The germline gives CDR1 KGHDR, CDR2 SFDVKD. V was clipped by 6 bases and J by 5 bases; unmatched bases: 5. CDR3 length: 15 amino acids. CDR3 loop: CATSTSGRFDNEQFL. CDR3 bases: TGTGCCACCAGTACTAGCGGGAGATTCGACAATGAGCAGTTCCTC.

The chain employs TRBV15 and TRBJ1-1; maybe TRBD1 (6 bases). The CDR3 has 12 amino acids. V lost 6 bases to trimming and J lost 12 bases, with 17 bases between them. CDR1 LNHNV and CDR2 YYDKDF come from the germline V gene (reference sequence). The DNA for the CDR3 is TGTGCCACCAGTAACGGACAGCACGGGACTTTCTTT. Its protein is CATSNGQHGTFF.

In this sample, this clonotype turned up many times. The rearrangement joins TRBV7-9 to TRBJ1-2; no reliable D call. Trimming took off 5 bases at V and 0 bases at J, with 13 bases between the two ends. This CDR3 is built from 15 residues. From germline, CDR1 is SEHNR and CDR2 FQNEAQ (reference sequence). CDR3 DNA sequence: TGTGCCAGCAGCCAAGGGAACGCGGCTAACTATGGCTACACCTTC. Translating gives CASSQGNAANYGYTF.

This clonotype has a count of ten or more. This chain links TRBV7-2 with TRBJ2-7, with D unclear. V was shortened by 5 bases and J by 1 base, with 12 bases between the two germline ends. CDR1 is SGHTA and CDR2 is FQGNSA in the germline V gene. CDR3 length equals 14 residues. The CDR3: CASSIISSSYEQYF. The CDR3 DNA follows: TGTGCCAGCAGCATCATATCTTCTTCCTACGAGCAGTACTTC.

This clonotype was observed many times. The V gene is TRBV7-2, the J gene TRBJ2-2; 12 bases are a match to TRBD2. There are 16 residues in the CDR3. The V gene end was trimmed by 4 bases and the J gene end by 6 bases; junction bases not matched to a gene: 6. Germline V CDR1 and CDR2: SGHTA, FQGNSA. CDR3 DNA sequence: TGTGCCAGCAGCTCTAGCGGGAGGGCCCTCGCCGGGGAGCTGTTTTTT. The encoded protein is CASSSSGRALAGELFF.

This clonotype was counted between two and nine times. The CDR3 DNA reads TGTGCCAGCAGCCAAGATGTGACAGGTTTGAAGCCCCTCCACTTT. Protein: CASSQDVTGLKPLHF. The chain carries TRBV14 and TRBJ1-6; possible D gene TRBD1, 6 bases. The germline gives CDR1 SGHDN, CDR2 FVKESK. V lost 0 bases and J lost 13, with 16 bases in between. The CDR3 extends over 15 amino acids.

The V gene is TRBV11-2, the J gene TRBJ2-3; D perhaps matches TRBD2 (5 bases). The CDR3 totals 15 residues. Trimming removed 5 bases at V and 6 bases at J, with 18 bases between. Per the germline V gene, CDR1 is SGHAT and CDR2 is FQNNGV. The CDR3 bases are TGTGCCAGCAGCCCTTATTTGGGAGTTTCGGATACGCAGTATTTT. This encodes CASSPYLGVSDTQYF. Using reference TRBV11-2 and TRBJ2-3 for the parts outside the CDR3, the full variable domain is EAGVAQSPRYKIIEKRQSVAFWCNPISGHATLYWYQQILGQGPKLLIQFQNNGVVDDSQLPKDRFSAERLKGVDSTLKIQPAKLEDSAVYLCASSPYLGVSDTQYFGPGTRLTVL.

This clonotype was picked up many times. This chain links TRBV29-1 with TRBJ2-1, with a possible D match to TRBD1 (7 bases). The CDR3 is 14 residues long. Trimming left V 7 bases short and J 8 bases short, with 21 bases between. Germline CDR1 and CDR2: SQVTM and ANQGSEA. CDR3 region: CSAGVDRRQDEQFF. In DNA form, the CDR3 reads TGCAGCGCGGGGGTGGACAGGCGCCAGGATGAGCAGTTCTTC.

This clonotype has ten or more counts. The CDR3 here is CASSLFPLSAGGLNEQFF. Written as DNA, the CDR3 is TGTGCCAGCAGCTTATTCCCCCTCAGCGCGGGAGGGCTAAATGAGCAGTTCTTC. V usage is TRBV7-2 and J usage is TRBJ2-1, with TRBD2 matching over 9 bases. Germline loops: CDR1 SGHTA, CDR2 FQGNSA. Trimming at V came to 2 bases and at J to 7 bases, leaving 15 bases not matched to a gene. The CDR3 covers 18 residues.

The rearrangement joins TRBV29-1 to TRBJ2-7; 10 bases match TRBD1. The CDR3 is made up of 17 amino acids. The germline V gene encodes CDR1 SQVTM and CDR2 ANQGSEA. V shed 7 bases, J shed 0 bases, and the junction held 15 bases outside the gene matches. The CDR3 reads CSAVIWTGGDYSYEQYF. CDR3 sequence (DNA): TGCAGCGCTGTAATTTGGACAGGGGGGGACTACTCCTACGAGCAGTACTTC.

This sequence joins TRBV12-3 or TRBV12-4 and TRBJ2-3, with TRBD2 matching 9 bases. This CDR3 has 17 residues. Trimming cost V 4 bases and J 5 bases; bases outside gene matches: 13. This chain's CDR3 is CASSSDDLAGERDTQYF. The CDR3 DNA sequence: TGTGCCAGCAGTTCCGACGACTTAGCGGGAGAGAGAGATACGCAGTATTTT.

This clonotype was recorded a few times. This chain connects TRBV12-3 or TRBV12-4 to TRBJ1-2; 9 bases line up with TRBD1. This CDR3 region has 13 residues. Losses at the gene ends were 4 bases for V and 6 bases for J; bases not matched to a gene: 3. The CDR3 DNA reads TGTGCCAGCAGTTCGGGACAGGGTGATGGCTACACCTTC. It encodes CASSSGQGDGYTF.

This clonotype was counted a few times. This chain joins TRBV25-1 and TRBJ1-4; no clear D gene. The V end lost 0 bases, the J end lost 3 bases, and 5 bases lay between the germline ends. The CDR3 spans 14 residues. CDR1 and CDR2 (germline): MGHDK, SYGVNS. The DNA of the CDR3 is TGTGCCAGCAGTGAATATAGGTCTAATGAAAAACTGTTTTTT. It is translated as CASSEYRSNEKLFF. Using reference TRBV25-1 and TRBJ1-4 for the parts outside the CDR3, the full variable domain is EADIYQTPRYLVIGTGKKITLECSQTMGHDKMYWYQQDPGMELHLIHYSYGVNSTEKGDLSSESTVSRIRTEHFPLTLESARPSHTSQYLCASSEYRSNEKLFFGSGTQLSVL.

This clonotype has a count of ten or more. The chain uses TRBV5-1 and TRBJ1-4, with 7 bases matching TRBD1. Unmatched junction bases numbered 12, after V lost 4 bases and J lost 3 bases. CDR1 and CDR2 from the germline V gene are SGHRS and YFSETQ. The CDR3 covers 17 residues. The CDR3: CASSMTGMLAANEKLFF. For the CDR3, the DNA is TGCGCCAGCAGCATGACAGGGATGCTAGCGGCTAATGAAAAACTGTTTTTT.

This clonotype showed up just a few times. The V and J genes are TRBV6-6 and TRBJ1-4; TRBD1 might be the D (6 bases). Germline lookup yields CDR1 MNHNY and CDR2 SVGAGI (reference sequence). Trimming pared 7 bases from V and 7 bases from J, leaving 19 bases between. The CDR3 consists of 15 residues. Here the CDR3 reads CASTGQLLSGEKLFF. The CDR3 DNA sequence: TGTGCCAGCACTGGACAGCTCCTAAGCGGTGAAAAACTGTTTTTT.

This clonotype was found many times. The J gene is TRBJ2-7, the V gene TRBV7-6; D is uncertain. The CDR3 has 13 amino acids. Trimming pared 5 bases from V and 3 bases from J, leaving 11 bases between. Germline loops: CDR1 SGHVS, CDR2 FNYEAQ. The DNA of the CDR3 is TGTGCCAGCAGCCTGATCACTGACTACGAGCAGTACTTC. This translates into CASSLITDYEQYF.

The chain has TRBV29-1 and TRBJ1-2, with TRBD1 matching 7 bases. This CDR3 is 14 amino acids long. Per the germline V gene, CDR1 is SQVTM and CDR2 is ANQGSEA. The ends lost 5 bases at V and 6 bases at J; junction bases unmatched: 12. The CDR3 sequence is CSVSIQGDFNGYTF. CDR3 nucleotide sequence: TGCAGCGTTTCAATCCAGGGGGACTTCAATGGCTACACCTTC.